This T cell receptor beta chain was identified in a study of blood T cell repertoires in COVID-19. Study context: Samples taken during acute and convalescent COVID-19 were collected in the United States, Italy and Spain.

Per the authors' pipeline: Amplification with reference gene primers provided the estimates of nucleated cell counts. This table comes from immunoSEQ multiplex PCR, and its TCRdb copy is limited to in-frame clones, with some not included. The DNA gave D and trimming, while V, J and clone size come from that table. This table holds approximately 220,000 clones, 84% found once. Cohorts were assigned according to the clinical history that participants reported. V shed 3 bases and J shed 1 base, with 6 bases lying between them. This CDR3 is 13 amino acids long. Germline CDR1 reads MDHEN; CDR2 reads SYDVKM.

This receptor was identified in a woman in her thirties or forties who had recovered from COVID-19. Sequencing was done on a sample of PBMCs or T cells enriched from blood (not recorded which). V and J are TRBV28 and TRBJ1-2, with no clear D. The CDR3 sequence: CASSLRVNYGYTF. The CDR3 DNA reads TGTGCCAGCAGTTTGCGGGTTAACTATGGCTACACCTTC.